These T cell receptor beta chains were read from a single sample in a study of cytomegalovirus exposure and HLA in healthy donors. Assay used: immunoSEQ multiplex PCR; TCRdb lists only in-frame clones, some missing. This sample has fewer than 200,000 clones, with around nine tenths found just once. Source material: PBMCs. The receptor set was obtained from a woman in her late teens or twenties in good health and CMV-seronegative. Both conserved end residues are part of each CDR3. The D gene is left open where the match is weak. Some rows mark clone size as missing; the rest say once, few, many or name a class of expanded clone.

V gene: TRBV10-1; clone size: .; J gene: TRBJ2-5; D gene: TRBD1; CDR3 protein: CASSEGQGLETQYF; CDR3 DNA: TGCGCCAGCAGTGAGGGACAGGGTCTAGAGACCCAGTACTTC
V gene: TRBV5-1; clone size: few; J gene: TRBJ1-3; D gene: .; CDR3 protein: CASSWGGGRRTPGNTIYF; CDR3 DNA: TGCGCCAGCAGCTGGGGTGGCGGACGGAGGACCCCTGGAAACACCATATATTTT
V gene: TRBV4-3; clone size: .; J gene: TRBJ1-2; D gene: .; CDR3 protein: CASSLDSGEGGYTF; CDR3 DNA: TGCGCCAGCAGCCTGGACAGCGGGGAGGGTGGCTACACCTTC
V gene: TRBV5-6; clone size: .; J gene: TRBJ2-7; D gene: TRBD2; CDR3 protein: CASSLGLATYEQYF; CDR3 DNA: TGTGCCAGCAGCCTGGGACTAGCAACCTACGAGCAGTACTTC
V gene: TRBV27; clone size: .; J gene: TRBJ1-2; D gene: .; CDR3 protein: CASSFDRIGGYTF; CDR3 DNA: TGTGCCAGCAGTTTCGACAGAATCGGAGGCTACACCTTC
V gene: TRBV6-5; clone size: .; J gene: TRBJ1-1; D gene: TRBD1; CDR3 protein: CASSYGTGRSGAFF; CDR3 DNA: TGTGCCAGCAGTTACGGGACAGGGAGGTCCGGAGCTTTCTTT
V gene: TRBV5-1; clone size: .; J gene: TRBJ2-1; D gene: TRBD1; CDR3 protein: CASSWTGGREQFF; CDR3 DNA: TGCGCCAGCAGCTGGACAGGGGGCAGGGAGCAGTTCTTC
V gene: TRBV7-9; clone size: few; J gene: TRBJ2-7; D gene: .; CDR3 protein: CASSFREVREQYF; CDR3 DNA: TGTGCCAGCAGCTTTCGCGAGGTTCGAGAGCAGTACTTC
V gene: TRBV4-1; clone size: .; J gene: TRBJ2-7; D gene: .; CDR3 protein: CASSQVADSSYEQYF; CDR3 DNA: TGCGCCAGCAGCCAAGTGGCGGATAGCTCCTACGAGCAGTACTTC
V gene: TRBV27; clone size: .; J gene: TRBJ2-7; D gene: TRBD1; CDR3 protein: CASSFGGQGRAEQYF; CDR3 DNA: TGTGCCAGCAGTTTCGGTGGACAGGGCCGAGCGGAGCAGTACTTC
V gene: TRBV6-1; clone size: many; J gene: TRBJ1-2; D gene: TRBD1; CDR3 protein: CASSFVQGESDGYTF; CDR3 DNA: TGTGCCAGCAGTTTCGTTCAGGGGGAATCTGATGGCTACACCTTC
V gene: TRBV29-1; clone size: .; J gene: TRBJ2-7; D gene: TRBD2; CDR3 protein: CSVLPGTSGDEQYF; CDR3 DNA: TGCAGCGTTCTACCCGGGACTAGCGGGGACGAGCAGTACTTC
V gene: TRBV27; clone size: .; J gene: TRBJ1-2; D gene: .; CDR3 protein: CASSFDSRGDPDGYTF; CDR3 DNA: TGTGCCAGCAGTTTTGATTCTAGGGGTGATCCGGATGGCTACACCTTC
V gene: TRBV18; clone size: .; J gene: TRBJ1-1; D gene: .; CDR3 protein: CASSLGAGESTEAFF; CDR3 DNA: TGTGCCAGCTCGCTCGGGGCGGGAGAGAGCACTGAAGCTTTCTTT
V gene: TRBV7-2; clone size: .; J gene: TRBJ1-6; D gene: TRBD1; CDR3 protein: CASSSGGRGRTYNSPLHF; CDR3 DNA: TGTGCCAGCAGCTCCGGCGGTAGGGGGCGAACGTATAATTCACCCCTCCACTTT
V gene: TRBV7-3; clone size: few; J gene: TRBJ1-5; D gene: .; CDR3 protein: CASSPTEPNQPQHF; CDR3 DNA: TGTGCCAGCAGCCCGACAGAACCCAATCAGCCCCAGCATTTT
V gene: TRBV15; clone size: .; J gene: TRBJ1-2; D gene: .; CDR3 protein: CATSPSPYGYTF; CDR3 DNA: TGTGCCACCAGCCCTTCCCCCTATGGCTACACCTTC
V gene: TRBV5-5; clone size: .; J gene: TRBJ2-5; D gene: .; CDR3 protein: CASSLVGETQYF; CDR3 DNA: TGTGCCAGCAGCTTGGTCGGAGAGACCCAGTACTTC
V gene: TRBV29-1; clone size: .; J gene: TRBJ2-7; D gene: .; CDR3 protein: CSAGQPSYEQYF; CDR3 DNA: TGCAGCGCCGGACAGCCCTCCTACGAGCAGTACTTC
V gene: TRBV7-9; clone size: .; J gene: TRBJ2-3; D gene: TRBD1; CDR3 protein: CASSSNQGADTQYF; CDR3 DNA: TGTGCCAGCAGCTCAAACCAGGGGGCAGATACGCAGTATTTT
V gene: TRBV4-1; clone size: .; J gene: TRBJ2-3; D gene: TRBD2; CDR3 protein: CASRRLAGVTTDTQYF; CDR3 DNA: TGCGCCAGCAGGAGACTAGCGGGAGTTACCACAGATACGCAGTATTTT
V gene: TRBV30; clone size: .; J gene: TRBJ1-3; D gene: .; CDR3 protein: CAWSSGLWGNTIYF; CDR3 DNA: TGTGCCTGGAGCTCGGGTCTGTGGGGAAACACCATATATTTT
V gene: TRBV4-3; clone size: few; J gene: TRBJ2-1; D gene: TRBD2; CDR3 protein: CASSTSGNHNEQFF; CDR3 DNA: TGCGCCAGCAGTACTAGCGGGAATCACAATGAGCAGTTCTTC
V gene: TRBV6-1; clone size: .; J gene: TRBJ1-5; D gene: TRBD1; CDR3 protein: CASTGTGVQPQHF; CDR3 DNA: TGTGCCAGCACCGGGACAGGGGTCCAGCCCCAGCATTTT
V gene: TRBV25-1; clone size: once; J gene: TRBJ1-1; D gene: .; CDR3 protein: CASSSGSSNTEAFF; CDR3 DNA: TGTGCCAGCAGTAGCGGCAGCTCGAACACTGAAGCTTTCTTT
V gene: TRBV27; clone size: .; J gene: TRBJ1-2; D gene: .; CDR3 protein: CASSPRPGRPPFLYGYTF; CDR3 DNA: TGTGCCAGCAGTCCCAGGCCAGGCCGCCCGCCCTTCCTCTATGGCTACACCTTC
V gene: TRBV30; clone size: .; J gene: TRBJ1-2; D gene: .; CDR3 protein: CAWSRWRGESGYTF; CDR3 DNA: TGTGCCTGGAGTAGATGGAGGGGAGAGTCCGGCTACACCTTC
V gene: TRBV6-5; clone size: .; J gene: TRBJ1-2; D gene: TRBD1; CDR3 protein: CASSLTGGWNYGYTF; CDR3 DNA: TGTGCCAGCAGCCTGACAGGGGGCTGGAACTATGGCTACACCTTC
V gene: TRBV5-1; clone size: .; J gene: TRBJ1-3; D gene: .; CDR3 protein: CASSWSQGFGNTIYF; CDR3 DNA: TGCGCCAGCAGCTGGAGTCAGGGATTTGGAAACACCATATATTTT
V gene: TRBV27; clone size: .; J gene: TRBJ2-2; D gene: TRBD1; CDR3 protein: CASSFRDRGVGELFF; CDR3 DNA: TGTGCCAGCAGTTTCCGGGACAGGGGTGTGGGGGAGCTGTTTTTT
V gene: TRBV9; clone size: .; J gene: TRBJ1-1; D gene: .; CDR3 protein: CASTGPMNTEAFF; CDR3 DNA: TGTGCCAGCACGGGTCCGATGAACACTGAAGCTTTCTTT
V gene: TRBV2; clone size: .; J gene: TRBJ1-1; D gene: .; CDR3 protein: CASANRVLNTEAFF; CDR3 DNA: TGTGCCAGTGCGAACAGGGTCCTGAACACTGAAGCTTTCTTT
V gene: TRBV7-2; clone size: .; J gene: TRBJ2-7; D gene: .; CDR3 protein: CASSTRRGVGSEQYF; CDR3 DNA: TGTGCCAGCAGCACTCGCAGGGGGGTGGGTTCCGAGCAGTACTTC
V gene: TRBV7-9; clone size: .; J gene: TRBJ2-1; D gene: TRBD2; CDR3 protein: CASSLPSGSPYNEQFF; CDR3 DNA: TGTGCCAGCAGCTTACCTAGCGGGAGTCCCTACAATGAGCAGTTCTTC
V gene: TRBV7-2; clone size: .; J gene: TRBJ2-7; D gene: .; CDR3 protein: CASSSILGLSYEQYF; CDR3 DNA: TGTGCCAGCAGCTCCATCCTGGGCCTCTCCTACGAGCAGTACTTC
V gene: TRBV9; clone size: .; J gene: TRBJ1-2; D gene: TRBD1; CDR3 protein: CASSAAGGGGANYGYTF; CDR3 DNA: TGTGCCAGCAGCGCCGCAGGGGGCGGCGGAGCTAACTATGGCTACACCTTC
V gene: TRBV5-6; clone size: .; J gene: TRBJ2-2; D gene: TRBD2; CDR3 protein: CASSLMLAGVRELFF; CDR3 DNA: TGTGCCAGCAGCTTGATGCTAGCGGGAGTTAGGGAGCTGTTTTTT
V gene: TRBV6-1; clone size: .; J gene: TRBJ2-7; D gene: .; CDR3 protein: CASREGGVSYEQYF; CDR3 DNA: TGTGCCAGCAGGGAAGGGGGGGTCTCCTACGAGCAGTACTTC
V gene: TRBV30; clone size: .; J gene: TRBJ2-7; D gene: .; CDR3 protein: CAWRTAVGEQYF; CDR3 DNA: TGTGCCTGGAGGACAGCCGTCGGGGAGCAGTACTTC
V gene: TRBV5-1; clone size: .; J gene: TRBJ1-5; D gene: .; CDR3 protein: CARSPGQPQHF; CDR3 DNA: TGCGCCAGGTCGCCGGGGCAGCCCCAGCATTTT
V gene: TRBV28; clone size: .; J gene: TRBJ1-2; D gene: .; CDR3 protein: CASGIGQYYGYTF; CDR3 DNA: TGTGCCAGCGGAATAGGACAGTACTATGGCTACACCTTC
V gene: TRBV18; clone size: .; J gene: TRBJ1-5; D gene: .; CDR3 protein: CASSPYENQPQHF; CDR3 DNA: TGTGCCAGCTCACCCTATGAAAATCAGCCCCAGCATTTT
V gene: TRBV10-3; clone size: .; J gene: TRBJ2-7; D gene: TRBD2; CDR3 protein: CAITPETSGYEQYF; CDR3 DNA: TGTGCCATCACCCCCGAAACTAGCGGTTACGAGCAGTACTTC
V gene: TRBV7-9; clone size: .; J gene: TRBJ2-3; D gene: TRBD2; CDR3 protein: CASSSSSGTSTDTQYF; CDR3 DNA: TGTGCCAGCAGCTCGTCTAGCGGTACTAGCACAGATACGCAGTATTTT
V gene: TRBV29-1; clone size: .; J gene: TRBJ2-7; D gene: TRBD1; CDR3 protein: CSVAGGTGAYEQYF; CDR3 DNA: TGCAGCGTTGCTGGGGGGACAGGCGCGTACGAGCAGTACTTC
V gene: TRBV13; clone size: .; J gene: TRBJ2-7; D gene: TRBD2; CDR3 protein: CASSLRLAGGERYEQYF; CDR3 DNA: TGTGCCAGCAGCTTACGACTAGCGGGAGGGGAACGCTACGAGCAGTACTTC
V gene: TRBV29-1; clone size: .; J gene: TRBJ2-3; D gene: TRBD1; CDR3 protein: CSVYNGQGAADTQYF; CDR3 DNA: TGCAGCGTTTACAACGGACAGGGCGCAGCAGATACGCAGTATTTT
V gene: TRBV2; clone size: .; J gene: TRBJ1-1; D gene: .; CDR3 protein: CASSRDRLPRDTEAFF; CDR3 DNA: TGTGCCAGCAGTCGCGACAGACTCCCCCGGGACACTGAAGCTTTCTTT